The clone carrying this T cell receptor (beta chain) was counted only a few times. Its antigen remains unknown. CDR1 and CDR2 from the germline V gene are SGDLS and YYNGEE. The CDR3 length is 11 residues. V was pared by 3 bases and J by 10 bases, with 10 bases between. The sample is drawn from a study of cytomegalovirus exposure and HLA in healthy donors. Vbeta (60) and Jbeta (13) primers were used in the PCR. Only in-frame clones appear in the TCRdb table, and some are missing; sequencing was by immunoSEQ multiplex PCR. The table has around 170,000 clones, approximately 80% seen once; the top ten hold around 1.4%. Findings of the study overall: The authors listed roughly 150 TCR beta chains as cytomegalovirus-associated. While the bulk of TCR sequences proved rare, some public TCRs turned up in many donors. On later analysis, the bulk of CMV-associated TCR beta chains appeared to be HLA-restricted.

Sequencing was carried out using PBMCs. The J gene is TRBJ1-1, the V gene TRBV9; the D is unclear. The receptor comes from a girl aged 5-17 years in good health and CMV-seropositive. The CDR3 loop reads CASSGLSGAFF. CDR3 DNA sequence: TGTGCCAGCAGCGGACTATCTGGAGCTTTCTTT. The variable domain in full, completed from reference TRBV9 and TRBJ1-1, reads DSGVTQTPKHLITATGQRVTLRCSPRSGDLSVYWYQQSLDQGLQFLIQYYNGEERAKGNILERFSAQQFPDLHSELNLSSLELGDSALYFCASSGLSGAFFGQGTRLTVV.